The T cell receptor beta chain under discussion was sequenced for a study of OX40 agonist ivuxolimab in advanced cancers. Across the whole study: Ivuxolimab was administered intravenously to patients at 0.01 to 10 mg/kg every 2 weeks. Hepatocellular carcinoma, melanoma, renal cell or head and neck cancer was diagnosed in the dose-escalation patients.

The CDR3 covers 13 residues. CDR1 is SGHNT and CDR2 is YYREEE in the germline V gene (reference sequence). V was cut by 0 bases and J by 10 bases, with 8 bases left in between. About this clone: What it binds is not known.

Study-level findings and limits: Dosing at 0.1 to 3.0 mg/kg was accompanied by clonal expansion of CD4+ and CD8+ blood T cells by week 6.

Clones were sequenced by immunoSEQ multiplex PCR, and TCRdb holds only the in-frame ones, with some missing. The sample has just under 80,000 clones, around four fifths seen once; the top ten hold approximately 25%. The chain recombines TRBV5-4 with TRBJ1-6; D not resolved. This TCR was sampled from an adult with an advanced solid tumor such as melanoma, head and neck, liver or kidney cancer. The sequencing here drew on CD4+ or CD8+ T cells sorted from blood, taken in a trial of the OX40 agonist ivuxolimab. The CDR3 sequence: CASSLDSNSPLHF. The CDR3 DNA reads TGTGCCAGCAGCTTGGACAGTAACTCACCCCTCCACTTT.